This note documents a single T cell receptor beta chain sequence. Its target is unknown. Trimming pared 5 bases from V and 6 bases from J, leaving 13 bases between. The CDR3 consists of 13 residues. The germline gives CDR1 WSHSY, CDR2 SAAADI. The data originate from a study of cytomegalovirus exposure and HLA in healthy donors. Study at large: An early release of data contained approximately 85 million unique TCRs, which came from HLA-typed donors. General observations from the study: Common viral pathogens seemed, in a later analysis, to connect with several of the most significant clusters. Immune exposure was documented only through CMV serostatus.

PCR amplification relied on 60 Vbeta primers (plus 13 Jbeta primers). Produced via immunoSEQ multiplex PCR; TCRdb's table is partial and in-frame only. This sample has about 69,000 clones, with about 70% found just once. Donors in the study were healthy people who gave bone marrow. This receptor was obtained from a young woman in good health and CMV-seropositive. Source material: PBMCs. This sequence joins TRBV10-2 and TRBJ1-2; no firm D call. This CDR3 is CASSKWADDGYTF. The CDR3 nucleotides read TGCGCCAGCAGTAAATGGGCTGATGATGGCTACACCTTC.